This is a list of T cell receptor beta chains from one sample in a study of T cells in tumors after PD-1 blockade. Profiled with immunoSEQ multiplex PCR; TCRdb holds only in-frame clones, not every one. The sample has about 33,000 clones; approximately 78% are singletons. The material sequenced was PBMCs, taken before anti-PD-1 treatment. These receptors all come from a human donor with basal cell carcinoma. The CDR3 runs from the conserved cysteine through the conserved F or W. Fields, in order: clone size, V gene, D gene, J gene, CDR3 DNA, CDR3 protein. D genes are given only for firm matches. Size values are once, few and many counts, or a class for expanded clones, and some rows have none.

NA	TRBV28	TRBD2	TRBJ2-4	TGTGCCAGCAGCCCGGATGGGGGGGGCAAAAACATTCAGTACTTC	CASSPDGGGKNIQYF
NA	TRBV5-5	TRBD2	TRBJ2-2	TGTGCCAGCAGCCCCCGGGAGGCGAACACCGGGGAGCTGTTTTTT	CASSPREANTGELFF
NA	TRBV15	NA	TRBJ1-2	TGTGCCACCAGCAGAGATCTAACAGACTCAGGCTACACCTTC	CATSRDLTDSGYTF
NA	TRBV25-1	NA	TRBJ1-1	TGTGCCAGCACCCAAGGTAGCGGGGGCACTGAAGCTTTCTTT	CASTQGSGGTEAFF
NA	TRBV13	NA	TRBJ1-5	TGTGCCAGCAGCCGACTTAATCAGCCCCAGCATTTT	CASSRLNQPQHF
NA	TRBV6-5	TRBD1	TRBJ2-2	TGTGCCAGCAGTCTACAGGGGGCAGCCGGGGAGCTGTTTTTT	CASSLQGAAGELFF
NA	TRBV11-3	TRBD2	TRBJ2-7	TGTGCCACCCGGGGGGGCTCCTACGAGCAGTACTTC	CATRGGSYEQYF
NA	TRBV28	NA	TRBJ1-1	TGTGCCAGCAGTGTCGACAGGTACACTGAAGCTTTCTTT	CASSVDRYTEAFF
few	TRBV7-9	NA	TRBJ2-1	TGTGCCAGCAGCTTAGCCGGAATTGCTAGAGGGAATGAGCAGTTCTTC	CASSLAGIARGNEQFF
few	TRBV28	TRBD1	TRBJ1-2	TGTGCCAGCAGTTTACCCTCTTGGGACAGGGGAATCTATGGCTACACCTTC	CASSLPSWDRGIYGYTF
once	TRBV19	NA	TRBJ1-4	TGTGCCAGTCCGAGGGTGGAAAAACTGTTTTTT	CASPRVEKLFF
NA	TRBV6-2/TRBV6-3	NA	TRBJ1-5	TGTGCCAGCAGTAGAGGGGGTGGCAATCAGCCCCAGCATTTT	CASSRGGGNQPQHF
NA	TRBV4-1	NA	TRBJ2-3	TGCGCCAGCAGCCAATCGGGACCTCGAGATACGCAGTATTTT	CASSQSGPRDTQYF
NA	TRBV28	NA	TRBJ1-5	TGTGCCAGCAGGGCGGATACAGGGTCCCAGCCCCAGCATTTT	CASRADTGSQPQHF
NA	TRBV28	NA	TRBJ1-2	TGTGCCAGCAGTCCCGCCCAAAGGACTTTAAGTGATGGCTACACCTTC	CASSPAQRTLSDGYTF
NA	TRBV19	NA	TRBJ1-2	TGTGCCAGTAGTATGGGGCAGAGGACGGCAACTAACTATGGCTACACCTTC	CASSMGQRTATNYGYTF
many	TRBV11-3	NA	TRBJ1-4	TGTGCCAGCAGTGGGGAGACGTTTGAAAAACTGTTTTTT	CASSGETFEKLFF
NA	TRBV19	NA	TRBJ1-3	TGTGCCAGTAACTCAGGGGTCCCTGGAAACACCATATATTTT	CASNSGVPGNTIYF
NA	TRBV2	NA	TRBJ1-3	TGTGCCAGCAGTGACAGGGTCTCTGGAAACACCATATATTTT	CASSDRVSGNTIYF
once	TRBV7-8	NA	TRBJ1-4	TGTGCCAGCAGTACCAGTAGGAGCGAAAAACTGTTTTTT	CASSTSRSEKLFF
NA	TRBV6-5	NA	TRBJ1-2	TGTGCCAGCAGTTACTCAGGCAGGGGCCGGGAGGACGGCTACACCTTC	CASSYSGRGREDGYTF
NA	TRBV6-5	NA	TRBJ1-2	TGTGCCAGCTCGGCGGGGTCGGTTCAGGACTACACCTTC	CASSAGSVQDYTF
NA	TRBV5-3	NA	TRBJ1-2	TGTGCCAGAAGCTCGGGGGCCCGGCGGGAGGTGTTCTATGGCTACACCTTC	CARSSGARREVFYGYTF
NA	TRBV7-2	TRBD1	TRBJ2-7	TGTGCCAGCAGCTTAAGGGCCGGGACAGGGGTGATGTCCGGCGACTTC	CASSLRAGTGVMSGDF
few	TRBV5-1	TRBD1	TRBJ2-1	TGCGCCAGCAGCGTGAACAGGGGAAATGAGCAGTTCTTC	CASSVNRGNEQFF
NA	TRBV9	TRBD1	TRBJ2-7	TGTGCCAGCAGCGGACAGGGGGCCTACGAGCAGTACTTC	CASSGQGAYEQYF
NA	TRBV27	NA	TRBJ1-2	TGTGCCAGCAGTGAACAGGACGGGGGCGGCTACACCTTC	CASSEQDGGGYTF
NA	TRBV21-1	NA	TRBJ1-1	TGTGCCAGCAGCACCTCTCCGACAGGGGTGAACACTGAAGCTTTCTTT	CASSTSPTGVNTEAFF
NA	TRBV18	TRBD1	TRBJ1-4	TGTGCCAGCTCACCACCGGACAGGGAAAGGGAAAAACTGTTTTTT	CASSPPDREREKLFF
large	TRBV4-3	TRBD2	TRBJ2-3	TGCGCCAGCAGCCAAGATCGCGTCGGGGGGACCACAGATACGCAGTATTTT	CASSQDRVGGTTDTQYF
NA	TRBV7-8	TRBD2	TRBJ2-7	TGTGCCAGCAGCTTAGAGCAAAGGCGGGGGGAGCAGTACTTC	CASSLEQRRGEQYF
NA	TRBV19	NA	TRBJ1-1	TGTGCCAGTAGTATCCAGCAGAACACTGAAGCTTTCTTT	CASSIQQNTEAFF
NA	TRBV24-1	TRBD1	TRBJ1-2	TGTGCCACCAGTAGACAGGGCCACTATGGCTACACCTTC	CATSRQGHYGYTF
NA	TRBV9	TRBD1	TRBJ1-2	TGTGCCAGCAGCGCCGAGCCGGGGGACAGCTATGGCTACACCTTC	CASSAEPGDSYGYTF
NA	TRBV6-5	NA	TRBJ1-5	TGTGCAGCAGTGTTCGTTTATAGCAATCAGCCCCAGCATTTT	CAAVFVYSNQPQHF
NA	TRBV6-2/TRBV6-3	NA	TRBJ2-3	TGTGCCAGCAGTTTGGGACTGATTGGAGATACGCAGTATTTT	CASSLGLIGDTQYF
NA	TRBV4-3	TRBD1	TRBJ1-2	TGCGCCAGCAGCCGGACAGGGAGGAACTATGGCTACACCTTC	CASSRTGRNYGYTF
NA	TRBV11-3	NA	TRBJ2-3	TGTGCCAGCAGCTTAGGCCCTTCCAGGGGATCAGATACGCAGTATTTT	CASSLGPSRGSDTQYF
few	TRBV5-1	TRBD1	TRBJ1-1	TGCGCCAGCAGCTTGGTGGCAAGGACAGGGGCCCCCTCCACTGAAGCTTTCTTT	CASSLVARTGAPSTEAFF
NA	TRBV7-3	TRBD2	TRBJ2-5	TGTGCCAGCAGCTTGCTAGCGGGGACCCAAGAGACCCAGTACTTC	CASSLLAGTQETQYF
once	TRBV2	NA	TRBJ2-7	TGTGCCAGCAGTTTGCAGGGAAGGTACGAGCAGTACTTC	CASSLQGRYEQYF
NA	TRBV24-1	NA	TRBJ2-5	TGTGCCACCAGTGATCCCGGGACAAAAAAGGATGCCCAGTACTTC	CATSDPGTKKDAQYF
NA	TRBV12-3/TRBV12-4	TRBD2	TRBJ2-1	TGCGCCAGCACTAGCGGGAGTATCAATGAGCAGTTCTTC	CASTSGSINEQFF
once	TRBV9	NA	TRBJ1-2	TGTGCCAGCAGCACACAGTCCGGGGATAGGGGCTACACCTTC	CASSTQSGDRGYTF
NA	TRBV7-2	TRBD2	TRBJ2-1	TGTGCCAGCAGCCTCTCTAGCGGGAGTAGATCCTACAATGAGCAGTTCTTC	CASSLSSGSRSYNEQFF
NA	TRBV5-1	NA	TRBJ2-5	TGCGCCAGCAGCCAAAGGGGCTTAGAGACCCAGTACTTC	CASSQRGLETQYF
NA	TRBV29-1	TRBD2	TRBJ2-1	TGCAGCGTGACTGGACTAGCGGGGGGGCATTACAATGAGCAGTTCTTC	CSVTGLAGGHYNEQFF
NA	TRBV7-3	TRBD1	TRBJ2-7	TGTGCCAGCAGCTTAGACGGGGACAGTGGGGAGCAGTACTTC	CASSLDGDSGEQYF
once	TRBV30	NA	TRBJ1-1	TGTGCCTGGAGTGTAAAAAGGGTGAACACTGAAGCTTTCTTT	CAWSVKRVNTEAFF
NA	TRBV19	TRBD1	TRBJ2-7	TGTGCCAGTAGCCGCGGCTCCGGGACAGGGGTTAACGAGCAGTACTTC	CASSRGSGTGVNEQYF
few	TRBV5-1	NA	TRBJ1-2	TGCGCCAGCAGCTTGGGGGAAGGTGGCTACACCTTC	CASSLGEGGYTF
NA	TRBV7-3	TRBD2	TRBJ2-2	TGTGCCAGCAGCCCTAAAGCGGGAGCATTGAACACCGGGGAGCTGTTTTTT	CASSPKAGALNTGELFF
NA	TRBV5-1	NA	TRBJ2-7	TGCGCCAGCAGCTTGTTGGGCGAGGGTTTCTACGAGCAGTACTTC	CASSLLGEGFYEQYF
NA	TRBV3-1/TRBV3-2	NA	TRBJ1-1	TGTGCCAGCAGCCAAGGCACTGAAGCTTTCTTT	CASSQGTEAFF
once	TRBV18	TRBD2	TRBJ2-3	TGTGCCAGCTCACCGACTAGCGGGGCTGATACGCAGTATTTT	CASSPTSGADTQYF
NA	TRBV29-1	NA	TRBJ1-1	TGCAGCTATCGACCGGTTGGAGGGACCGAAGCTTTCTTT	CSYRPVGGTEAFF
NA	TRBV19	TRBD1	TRBJ1-1	TGTGCCAGTAGTCCCAAAGGGACAGGGACCTCTGAAGCTTTCTTT	CASSPKGTGTSEAFF
once	TRBV3-1/TRBV3-2	TRBD2	TRBJ2-2	TGTGCCAGCAGCCGCAAACCGGGACTAGCGGGGATGAACACCGGGGAGCTGTTTTTT	CASSRKPGLAGMNTGELFF
NA	TRBV9	TRBD2	TRBJ2-2	TGTGCCAGCAGCGCTACCCCCCTAGCGGGGGTATCTTCCGGGGAGCTGTTTTTT	CASSATPLAGVSSGELFF